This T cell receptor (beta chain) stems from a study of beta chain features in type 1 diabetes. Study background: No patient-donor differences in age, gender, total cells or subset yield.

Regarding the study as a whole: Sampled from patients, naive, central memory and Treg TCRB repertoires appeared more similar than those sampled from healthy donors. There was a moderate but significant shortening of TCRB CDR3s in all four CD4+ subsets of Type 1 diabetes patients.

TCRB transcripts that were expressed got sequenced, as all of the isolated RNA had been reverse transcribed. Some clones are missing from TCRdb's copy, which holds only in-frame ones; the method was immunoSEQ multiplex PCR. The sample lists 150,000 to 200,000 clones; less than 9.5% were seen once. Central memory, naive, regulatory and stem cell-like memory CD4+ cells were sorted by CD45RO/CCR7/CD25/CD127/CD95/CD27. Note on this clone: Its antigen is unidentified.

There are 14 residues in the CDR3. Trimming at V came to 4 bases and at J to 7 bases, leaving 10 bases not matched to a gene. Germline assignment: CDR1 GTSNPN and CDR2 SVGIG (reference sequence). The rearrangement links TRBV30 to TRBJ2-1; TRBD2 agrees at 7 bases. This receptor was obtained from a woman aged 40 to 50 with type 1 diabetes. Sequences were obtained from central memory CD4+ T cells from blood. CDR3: CAWKGQLASNEQFF. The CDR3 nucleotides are TGTGCCTGGAAGGGTCAACTAGCGTCTAATGAGCAGTTCTTC.